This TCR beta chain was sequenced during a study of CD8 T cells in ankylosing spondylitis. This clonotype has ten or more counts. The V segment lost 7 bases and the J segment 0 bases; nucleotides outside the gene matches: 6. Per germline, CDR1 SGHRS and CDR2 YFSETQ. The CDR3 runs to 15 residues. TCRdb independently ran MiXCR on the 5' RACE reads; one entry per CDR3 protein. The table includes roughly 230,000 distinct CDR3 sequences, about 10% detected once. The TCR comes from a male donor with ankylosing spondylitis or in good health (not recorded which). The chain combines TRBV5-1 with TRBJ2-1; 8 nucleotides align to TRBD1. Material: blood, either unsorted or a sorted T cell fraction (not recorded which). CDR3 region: CASARDRPSYNEQFF. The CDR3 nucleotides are TGCGCCAGCGCGAGGGACAGGCCCTCCTACAATGAGCAGTTCTTC. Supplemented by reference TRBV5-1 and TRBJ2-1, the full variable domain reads KAGVTQTPRYLIKTRGQQVTLSCSPISGHRSVSWYQQTPGQGLQFLFEYFSETQRNKGNFPGRFSGRQFSNSRSEMNVSTLELGDSALYLCASARDRPSYNEQFFGPGTRLTVL.